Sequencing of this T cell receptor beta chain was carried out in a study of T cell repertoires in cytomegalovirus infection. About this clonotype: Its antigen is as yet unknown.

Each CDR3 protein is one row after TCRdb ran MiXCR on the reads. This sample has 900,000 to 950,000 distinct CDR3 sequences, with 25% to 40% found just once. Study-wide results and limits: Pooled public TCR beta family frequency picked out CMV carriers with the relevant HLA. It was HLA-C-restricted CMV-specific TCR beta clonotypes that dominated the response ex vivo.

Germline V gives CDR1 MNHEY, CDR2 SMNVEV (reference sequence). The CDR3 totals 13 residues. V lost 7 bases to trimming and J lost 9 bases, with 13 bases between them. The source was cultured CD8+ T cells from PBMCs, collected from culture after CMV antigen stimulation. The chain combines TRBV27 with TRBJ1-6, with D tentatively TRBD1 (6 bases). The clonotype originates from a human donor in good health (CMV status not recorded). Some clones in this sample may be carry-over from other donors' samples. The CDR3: CASTPGVGSPLHF. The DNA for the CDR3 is TGTGCCAGCACGCCAGGGGTGGGTTCACCCCTCCACTTT.